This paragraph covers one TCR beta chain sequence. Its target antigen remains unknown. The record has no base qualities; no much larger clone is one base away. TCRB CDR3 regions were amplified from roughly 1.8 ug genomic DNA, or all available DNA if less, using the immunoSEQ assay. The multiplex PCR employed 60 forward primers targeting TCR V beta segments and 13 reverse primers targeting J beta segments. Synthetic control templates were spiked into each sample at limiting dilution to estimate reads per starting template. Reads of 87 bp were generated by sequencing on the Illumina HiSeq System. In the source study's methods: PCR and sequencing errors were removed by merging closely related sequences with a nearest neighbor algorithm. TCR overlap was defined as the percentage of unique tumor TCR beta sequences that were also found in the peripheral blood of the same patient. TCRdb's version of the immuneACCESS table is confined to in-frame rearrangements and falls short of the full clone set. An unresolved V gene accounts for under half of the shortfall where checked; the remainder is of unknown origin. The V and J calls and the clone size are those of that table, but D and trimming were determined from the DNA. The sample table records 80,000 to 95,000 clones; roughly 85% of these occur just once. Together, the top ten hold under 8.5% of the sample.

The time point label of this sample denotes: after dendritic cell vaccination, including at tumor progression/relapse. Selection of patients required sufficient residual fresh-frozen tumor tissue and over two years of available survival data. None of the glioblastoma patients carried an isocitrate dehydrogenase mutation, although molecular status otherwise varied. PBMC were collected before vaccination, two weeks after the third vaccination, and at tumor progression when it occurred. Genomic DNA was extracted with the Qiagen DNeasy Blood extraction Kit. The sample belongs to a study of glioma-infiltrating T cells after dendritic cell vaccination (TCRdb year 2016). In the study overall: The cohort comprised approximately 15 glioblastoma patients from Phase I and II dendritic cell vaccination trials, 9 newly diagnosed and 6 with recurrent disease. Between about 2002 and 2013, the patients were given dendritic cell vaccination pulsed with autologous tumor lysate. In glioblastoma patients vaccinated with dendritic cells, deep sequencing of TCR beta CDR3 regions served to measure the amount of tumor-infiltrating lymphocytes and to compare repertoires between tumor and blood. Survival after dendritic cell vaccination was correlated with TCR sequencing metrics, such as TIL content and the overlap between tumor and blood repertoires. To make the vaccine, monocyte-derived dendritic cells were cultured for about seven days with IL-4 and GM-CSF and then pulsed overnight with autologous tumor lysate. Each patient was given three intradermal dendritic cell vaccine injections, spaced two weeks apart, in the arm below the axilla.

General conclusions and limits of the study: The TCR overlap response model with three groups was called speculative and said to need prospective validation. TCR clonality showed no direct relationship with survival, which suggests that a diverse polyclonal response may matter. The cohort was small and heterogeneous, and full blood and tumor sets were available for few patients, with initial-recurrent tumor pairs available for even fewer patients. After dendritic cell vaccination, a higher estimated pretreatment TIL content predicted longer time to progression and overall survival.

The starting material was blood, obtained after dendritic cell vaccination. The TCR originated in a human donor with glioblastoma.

The CDR3 reads CATADRGVGGYTF. The nucleotides are TGCGCCACCGCGGACAGGGGGGTAGGAGGCTACACCTTC. The chain was built from TRBV10-2 and TRBJ1-2; 10 bases in the middle match TRBD1. From a lookup of the germline V gene, CDR1 and CDR2 are WSHSY and SAAADI. Trimming accounts for 10 bases at V and 8 bases at J, while the number of junction bases matched to no gene is 10. From the cysteine through the phenylalanine, the CDR3 covers 13 amino acids. Just CDR3 DNA is preserved here, 39 bases in frame from base 1.